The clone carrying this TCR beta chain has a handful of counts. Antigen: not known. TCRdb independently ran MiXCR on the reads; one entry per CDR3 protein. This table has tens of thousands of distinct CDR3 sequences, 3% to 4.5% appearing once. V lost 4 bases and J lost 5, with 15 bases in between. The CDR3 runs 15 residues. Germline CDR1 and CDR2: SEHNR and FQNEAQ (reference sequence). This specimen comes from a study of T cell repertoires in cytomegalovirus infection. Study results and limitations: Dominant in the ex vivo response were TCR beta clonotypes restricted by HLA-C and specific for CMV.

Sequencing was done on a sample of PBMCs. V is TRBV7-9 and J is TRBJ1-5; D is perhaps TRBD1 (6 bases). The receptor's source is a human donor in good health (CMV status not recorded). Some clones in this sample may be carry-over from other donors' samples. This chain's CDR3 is CASSWSYRADQPQHF. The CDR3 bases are TGTGCCAGCAGCTGGTCCTACAGGGCAGATCAGCCCCAGCATTTT.